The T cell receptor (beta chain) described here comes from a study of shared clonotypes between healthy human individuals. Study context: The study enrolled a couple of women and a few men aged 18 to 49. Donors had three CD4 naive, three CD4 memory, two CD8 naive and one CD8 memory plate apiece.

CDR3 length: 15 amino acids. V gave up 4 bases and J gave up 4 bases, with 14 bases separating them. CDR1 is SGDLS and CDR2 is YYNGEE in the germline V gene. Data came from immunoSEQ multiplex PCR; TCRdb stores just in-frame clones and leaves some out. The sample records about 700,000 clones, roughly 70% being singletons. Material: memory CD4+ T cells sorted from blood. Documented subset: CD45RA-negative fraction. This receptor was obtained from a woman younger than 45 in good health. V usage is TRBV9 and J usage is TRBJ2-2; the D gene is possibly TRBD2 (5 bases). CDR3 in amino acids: CASSFRDDRTGELFF. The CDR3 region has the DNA TGTGCCAGCAGCTTCCGGGATGATCGCACCGGGGAGCTGTTTTTT.